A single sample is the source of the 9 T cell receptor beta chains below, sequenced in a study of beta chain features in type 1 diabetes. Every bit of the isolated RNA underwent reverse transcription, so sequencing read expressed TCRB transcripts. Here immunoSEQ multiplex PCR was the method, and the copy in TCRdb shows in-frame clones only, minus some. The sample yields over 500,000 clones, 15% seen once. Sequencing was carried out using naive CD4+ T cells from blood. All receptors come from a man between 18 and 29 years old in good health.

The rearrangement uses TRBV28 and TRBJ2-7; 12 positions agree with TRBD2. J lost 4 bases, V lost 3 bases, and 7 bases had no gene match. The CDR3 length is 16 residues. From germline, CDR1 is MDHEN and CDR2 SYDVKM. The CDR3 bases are TGTGCCAGCAGTTTCCCGACTAGCGGGAGTTATTACGAGCAGTACTTC. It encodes CASSFPTSGSYYEQYF.

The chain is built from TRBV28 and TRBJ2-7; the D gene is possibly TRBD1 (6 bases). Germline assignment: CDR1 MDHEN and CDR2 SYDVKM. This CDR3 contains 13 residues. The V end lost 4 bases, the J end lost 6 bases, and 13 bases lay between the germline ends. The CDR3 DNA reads TGTGCCAGCAGTTCAACAGGGTTTTCCGAGCAGTACTTC. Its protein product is CASSSTGFSEQYF.

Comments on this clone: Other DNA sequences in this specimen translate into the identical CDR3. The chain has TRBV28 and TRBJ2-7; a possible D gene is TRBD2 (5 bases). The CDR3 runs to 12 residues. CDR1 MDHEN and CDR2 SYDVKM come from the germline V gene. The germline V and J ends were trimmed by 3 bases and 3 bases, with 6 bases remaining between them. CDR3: CASSLGSYEQYF. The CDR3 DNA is TGTGCCAGCAGTTTGGGGAGCTACGAGCAGTACTTC.

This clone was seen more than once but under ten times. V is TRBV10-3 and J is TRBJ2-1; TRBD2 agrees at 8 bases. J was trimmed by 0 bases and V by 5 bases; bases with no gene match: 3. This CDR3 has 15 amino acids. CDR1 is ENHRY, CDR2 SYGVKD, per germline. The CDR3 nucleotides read TGTGCCATCAGTCCACTAGCGGACTCCTACAATGAGCAGTTCTTC. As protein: CAISPLADSYNEQFF.

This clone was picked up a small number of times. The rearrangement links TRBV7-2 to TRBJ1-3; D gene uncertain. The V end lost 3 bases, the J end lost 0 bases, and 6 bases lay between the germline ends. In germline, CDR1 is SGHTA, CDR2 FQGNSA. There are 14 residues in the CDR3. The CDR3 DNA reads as TGTGCCAGCAGCTTCGGGAGCTCTGGAAACACCATATATTTT. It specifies CASSFGSSGNTIYF.

The CDR3 here is CASSTRAGQGNYEQYF. In DNA form, the CDR3 reads TGCGCCAGCAGCACCCGCGCGGGGCAGGGGAACTACGAGCAGTACTTC. The chain is built from TRBV5-1 and TRBJ2-7; D is possibly TRBD1 or TRBD2 (6 bases each). This CDR3 has 16 amino acids. Trimming took off 4 bases at V and 3 bases at J, with 20 bases between the two ends. Germline CDR1 reads SGHRS; CDR2 reads YFSETQ.

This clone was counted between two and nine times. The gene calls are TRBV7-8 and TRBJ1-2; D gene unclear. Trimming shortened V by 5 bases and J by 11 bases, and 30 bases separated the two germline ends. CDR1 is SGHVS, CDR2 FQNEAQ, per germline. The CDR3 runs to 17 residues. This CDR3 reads CASSQLPHGIYSVGYTF. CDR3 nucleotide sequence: TGTGCCAGCAGCCAACTCCCACACGGGATCTACTCGGTCGGGTACACCTTC.

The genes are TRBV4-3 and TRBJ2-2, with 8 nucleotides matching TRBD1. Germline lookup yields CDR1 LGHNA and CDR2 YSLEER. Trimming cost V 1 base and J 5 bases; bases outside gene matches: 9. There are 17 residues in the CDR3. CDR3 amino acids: CASSQGRQGTATGELFF. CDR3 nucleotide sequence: TGCGCCAGCAGCCAAGGCCGACAGGGGACGGCGACCGGGGAGCTGTTTTTT.

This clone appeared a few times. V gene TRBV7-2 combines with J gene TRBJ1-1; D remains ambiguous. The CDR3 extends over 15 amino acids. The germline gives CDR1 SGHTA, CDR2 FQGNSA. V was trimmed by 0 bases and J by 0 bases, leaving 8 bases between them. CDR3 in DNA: TGTGCCAGCAGCTTAGCGTCTATGCTGAACACTGAAGCTTTCTTT. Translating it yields CASSLASMLNTEAFF.